The 32 T cell receptor beta chains reported below all come from one sample, sequenced in a study of blood T cell repertoires in COVID-19 (dated by TCRdb to about 2020). Library creation used the immunoSEQ multiplex PCR assay. The clones in this table, taken by TCRdb from immuneACCESS, are in-frame only. Not every clone is retained; where verified, under half of the shortfall comes from an unresolved V gene, and the cause of the rest is unknown. The sample includes roughly 140,000 clones, with around 84% observed a single time. Of the sample, around 7.1% falls within the top ten clones. The sample comprised PBMCs or T cells enriched from blood (not recorded which). Receptors were obtained from a man over 45 who had recovered from COVID-19.

V gene TRBV4-2 combines with J gene TRBJ2-3; 10 nucleotides align to TRBD2. Germline V CDR1 and CDR2: LGHNA, YNFKEQ. Trimming took 0 bases from V and 4 from J; bases not matched to a gene: 4. This CDR3 is 16 amino acids long. This chain's CDR3 is CASSQEASGGADTQYF. The CDR3 region has the DNA TGTGCCAGCAGCCAAGAGGCTAGCGGGGGAGCAGATACGCAGTATTTT.

This clone was seen more than once but under ten times. This sequence joins TRBV5-6 and TRBJ2-3, with a weak D call TRBD2 (5 bases). V lost 2 bases and J 3 bases, leaving 16 bases between the germline ends. The CDR3 is 16 residues long. Germline-derived CDR1 and CDR2 are SGHDT and YYEEEE. The chain's CDR3 is CASSFSGISVTDTQYF. CDR3 DNA: TGTGCCAGCAGCTTTTCGGGAATTTCAGTAACAGATACGCAGTATTTT.

This chain links TRBV6-6 with TRBJ2-7; D might be TRBD1 (6 bases). The CDR3 totals 16 residues. V lost 6 bases and J 0 bases, leaving 18 bases between the germline ends. CDR1 and CDR2 from the germline V gene are MNHNY and SVGAGI (reference sequence). CDR3 amino acids: CASSAPGQVSSYEQYF. CDR3 coding DNA: TGTGCCAGCAGCGCCCCGGGACAAGTCAGCTCCTACGAGCAGTACTTC.

This clone was counted once. The chain links TRBV30 to TRBJ1-2, with D perhaps TRBD1 (6 bases). Trimming left V 5 bases short and J 5 bases short, with 12 bases between. Germline V lookup: CDR1 GTSNPN, CDR2 SVGIG (reference sequence). This CDR3 region has 12 residues. The CDR3 reads CAWGGGGYGYTF. As DNA, the CDR3 is TGTGCCTGGGGGGGCGGAGGGTATGGCTACACCTTC.

The V call is TRBV12-3 or TRBV12-4, the J call TRBJ1-6; D is undetermined. The CDR3 runs to 13 residues. V lost 3 bases to trimming and J lost 7 bases, with 7 bases between them. CDR3 residues: CASSLAENSPLHF. DNA of the CDR3: TGTGCCAGCAGTTTGGCGGAGAATTCACCCCTCCACTTT.

The chain has TRBV5-6 and TRBJ2-5; tentatively, D is TRBD1 (6 bases). The V and J ends lost 4 bases and 5 bases respectively, with 18 bases between them. This CDR3 comprises 15 residues. CDR1 is SGHDT and CDR2 is YYEEEE in the germline V gene. CDR3 in amino acids: CASSPSTGPRETQYF. The CDR3 DNA reads TGTGCCAGCAGCCCATCGACAGGTCCGCGGGAGACCCAGTACTTC.

This clone occurred once. The V call is TRBV7-8, the J call TRBJ1-4; D not certain. V lost 3 bases and J 0 bases, leaving 8 bases between the germline ends. The CDR3 covers 15 residues. Germline assignment: CDR1 SGHVS and CDR2 FQNEAQ. The DNA for the CDR3 is TGTGCCAGCAGCTTGTTTCGTGCAACTAATGAAAAACTGTTTTTT. It is translated as CASSLFRATNEKLFF.

The rearrangement links TRBV7-9 to TRBJ1-6; TRBD1 matches 8 bases. V lost 5 bases to trimming and J lost 10 bases; unmatched junction nucleotides: 7. The CDR3 loop spans 14 amino acids. CDR1 is SEHNR, CDR2 FQNEAQ, per germline (reference sequence). CDR3 sequence: CASSKQGGYSPLHF. CDR3 in DNA: TGTGCCAGCAGCAAACAGGGGGGGTACTCACCCCTCCACTTT.

Only a few counts were recorded for this clone. This chain links TRBV4-1 with TRBJ2-1; 10 bases map to TRBD2. J was trimmed by 5 bases and V by 1 base; bases with no gene match: 5. In germline, CDR1 is MGHRA, CDR2 YSYEKL. There are 16 residues in the CDR3. The CDR3 loop is CASSQASGGPDNEQFF. For the CDR3, the DNA is TGCGCCAGCAGCCAAGCTAGCGGGGGTCCAGACAATGAGCAGTTCTTC.

The rearrangement joins TRBV20-1 to TRBJ1-4; D unresolved. Germline V lookup: CDR1 DFQATT, CDR2 SNEGSKA (reference sequence). CDR3 length: 11 residues. Trimming took 4 bases from V and 5 from J, leaving 5 bases between them. This chain's CDR3 is CSAILNEKLFF. The DNA for the CDR3 is TGCAGTGCTATATTGAATGAAAAACTGTTTTTT.

The sample holds a few counts of this clone. The V call is TRBV2, the J call TRBJ2-2, with no clear D. Trimming shortened V by 7 bases and J by 5 bases, and 8 bases separated the two germline ends. Germline CDR1 is SNHLY and CDR2 is FYNNEI. The CDR3 is 12 amino acids. In nucleotides, the CDR3 is TGTGCCAGCAAGACGAGGACCGGGGAGCTGTTTTTT. Translation: CASKTRTGELFF.

The chain uses TRBV7-2 and TRBJ1-1; D gene ambiguous. The CDR3 has 15 amino acids. The V gene lost 4 bases and the J gene lost 0 bases, with 12 bases spanning the gap. CDR1 SGHTA and CDR2 FQGNSA come from the germline V gene. DNA for the CDR3: TGTGCCAGCAGCTCTAGCGGACTGATGAACACTGAAGCTTTCTTT. The encoded protein is CASSSSGLMNTEAFF.

The genes are TRBV11-3 and TRBJ1-5, with D hard to call. This CDR3 has 13 amino acids. Germline V gene lookup returns CDR1 SGHNT and CDR2 YENEEA. V dropped 5 bases and J dropped 5 bases, with 10 bases sitting between them. CDR3: CASSQRTDQPQHF. Written as DNA, the CDR3 is TGTGCCAGCAGCCAGCGGACGGATCAGCCCCAGCATTTT. Combining the CDR3 with reference TRBV11-3 and TRBJ1-5 gives the whole variable domain EAGVVQSPRYKIIEKKQPVAFWCNPISGHNTLYWYLQNLGQGPELLIRYENEEAVDDSQLPKDRFSAERLKGVDSTLKIQPAELGDSAVYLCASSQRTDQPQHFGDGTRLSIL.

V usage is TRBV10-2 and J usage is TRBJ1-2; D is possibly TRBD1 (5 bases). V was clipped by 6 bases and J by 2 bases, with 10 bases between them. The germline V gene has CDR1 WSHSY and CDR2 SAAADI. CDR3 length: 13 amino acids. The CDR3 DNA follows: TGCGCCAGCAGCAGGGAGGGGAACTATGGCTACACCTTC. Protein sequence: CASSREGNYGYTF.

In its sample, this clone was seen once. The V and J genes are TRBV19 and TRBJ2-6, with D possibly being TRBD1 (5 bases). V lost 3 bases to trimming and J lost 5 bases, with 11 bases between them. The germline CDR1 and CDR2 sequences are LNHDA and SQIVND (reference sequence). CDR3 length equals 15 residues. The CDR3 reads CASSISRVRANVLTF. CDR3 coding DNA: TGTGCCAGTAGTATCTCCAGGGTCCGGGCCAACGTCCTGACTTTC.

This chain connects TRBV19 to TRBJ1-4; maybe TRBD1 (5 bases). Germline-derived CDR1 and CDR2 are LNHDA and SQIVND (reference sequence). The length of the CDR3 is 15 residues. Trimming shortened V by 6 bases and J by 7 bases, and 18 bases separated the two germline ends. The CDR3 DNA follows: TGTGCCAGTAGACGTACGGCAGGGCGTATTGAAAAACTGTTTTTT. This sequence encodes CASRRTAGRIEKLFF. Together with reference TRBV19 and TRBJ1-4, the CDR3 gives the full variable domain: DGGITQSPKYLFRKEGQNVTLSCEQNLNHDAMYWYRQDPGQGLRLIYYSQIVNDFQKGDIAEGYSVSREKKESFPLTVTSAQKNPTAFYLCASRRTAGRIEKLFFGSGTQLSVL.

The V and J genes are TRBV18 and TRBJ2-7, with 8 bases fitting TRBD2. The CDR3 runs to 15 residues. Germline CDR1 reads KGHSH; CDR2 reads LQKENI. V gave up 4 bases and J gave up 3 bases; unmatched junction bases: 8. Here the CDR3 reads CASSQLAGSNYEQYF. DNA of the CDR3: TGTGCCAGCTCACAATTAGCGGGGTCAAACTACGAGCAGTACTTC.

The V call is TRBV27, the J call TRBJ1-2; 11 bases are a match to TRBD1. Germline loops: CDR1 MNHEY, CDR2 SMNVEV (reference sequence). The V and J ends lost 5 bases and 4 bases, in that order; junction bases with no gene match: 9. The CDR3 length is 16 residues. CDR3 coding DNA: TGTGCCAGCAGTCCTTGGACAGGGGGCGTTCGCTATGGCTACACCTTC. It translates to CASSPWTGGVRYGYTF.

This clone was observed once. The chain recombines TRBV2 with TRBJ1-1; a weak D match, TRBD1 (5 bases). CDR1 and CDR2 (germline): SNHLY, FYNNEI. Trimming left V 3 bases short and J 1 base short, with 12 bases between. The CDR3 is made up of 15 amino acids. The CDR3 nucleotides are TGTGCCAGCAGTGAGTATGACAGTGGGAACACTGAAGCTTTCTTT. Residues: CASSEYDSGNTEAFF.

V gene TRBV11-2 combines with J gene TRBJ1-1; 9 bases line up with TRBD1. The CDR3 totals 13 residues. J lost 3 bases, V lost 5 bases, and 1 base had no gene match. The germline CDR1 and CDR2 sequences are SGHAT and FQNNGV. The chain's CDR3 is CASSRDRDTEAFF. DNA for the CDR3: TGTGCCAGCAGCCGGGACAGGGACACTGAAGCTTTCTTT. The full variable domain, in which reference TRBV11-2 and TRBJ1-1 provide the parts outside the CDR3, is EAGVAQSPRYKIIEKRQSVAFWCNPISGHATLYWYQQILGQGPKLLIQFQNNGVVDDSQLPKDRFSAERLKGVDSTLKIQPAKLEDSAVYLCASSRDRDTEAFFGQGTRLTVV.

The chain joins TRBV6-4 to TRBJ1-1; D is undetermined. The CDR3 consists of 13 residues. With 4 bases removed from V and 1 base from J, the gap between germline ends came to 7 bases. The germline V gene has CDR1 MRHNA and CDR2 SNTAGT. The CDR3 here is CASSVEENTEAFF. CDR3 DNA sequence: TGTGCCAGCAGTGTTGAGGAGAACACTGAAGCTTTCTTT.

The V gene is TRBV7-2, the J gene TRBJ1-2, with 11 bases identical to TRBD1. After removal of 3 bases from V and 7 bases from J, the junction contained 4 bases not matched to a gene. This CDR3 contains 14 residues. Per the germline V gene, CDR1 is SGHTA and CDR2 is FQGNSA. The CDR3 region is CASSFGGTGGGYTF. As DNA, the CDR3 is TGTGCCAGCAGCTTCGGCGGGACAGGGGGTGGCTACACCTTC.

This chain connects TRBV6-5 to TRBJ2-1; 9 positions match TRBD1. After removal of 0 bases from V and 7 bases from J, the junction contained 4 bases not matched to a gene. The CDR3 has 15 amino acids. Germline values: CDR1 MNHEY, CDR2 SVGAGI. The chain's CDR3 is CASSYSNRGRNEQFF. The CDR3 DNA is TGTGCCAGCAGTTACTCTAACAGGGGGCGGAATGAGCAGTTCTTC.

The V and J genes are TRBV5-1 and TRBJ1-1; D remains ambiguous. CDR1 is SGHRS and CDR2 is YFSETQ in the germline V gene. V was shortened by 4 bases and J by 1 base, with 11 bases between the two germline ends. This CDR3 contains 14 residues. The CDR3 DNA follows: TGCGCCAGCAGCCTCCAGGCTACGAACACTGAAGCTTTCTTT. It is translated as CASSLQATNTEAFF.

This clone was found once. J is TRBJ1-6 and V is TRBV3-1 (or the pseudogene TRBV3-2); tentatively, D is TRBD1 (5 bases). The CDR3 sequence is 16 residues long. Trimming shortened V by 3 bases and J by 1 base, and 10 bases separated the two germline ends. Germline CDR1 reads LGHDT; CDR2 reads YNNKEL (reference sequence). The CDR3 coding sequence is TGTGCCAGCAGCCATTTCAGGGCATCCTATAATTCACCCCTCCACTTT. This translates into CASSHFRASYNSPLHF.

The J gene is TRBJ1-5, the V gene TRBV5-1, with 7 bases identical to TRBD1. From germline, CDR1 is SGHRS and CDR2 YFSETQ. Trimming took 0 bases from V and 5 from J; bases not matched to a gene: 5. This CDR3 comprises 15 residues. CDR3 sequence reads: CASSLDGDRYQPQHF. Here the CDR3 DNA reads TGCGCCAGCAGCTTGGACGGGGACAGATATCAGCCCCAGCATTTT.

This clone was seen a handful of times. CDR3 sequence: CASSRGGIVLSGNTIYF. CDR3 nucleotide sequence: TGCGCCAGCAGTCGAGGAGGGATTGTACTCTCTGGAAACACCATATATTTT. This rearrangement joins TRBV4-1 to TRBJ1-3; D gene unclear. Germline values: CDR1 MGHRA, CDR2 YSYEKL. V was cut by 6 bases and J by 0 bases, with 18 bases left in between. The CDR3 covers 17 residues.

The chain carries TRBV6-5 and TRBJ2-7; TRBD1 aligns across 10 bases. CDR3 length: 13 amino acids. J was trimmed by 5 bases and V by 8 bases; bases with no gene match: 6. Germline V gene lookup returns CDR1 MNHEY and CDR2 SVGAGI. The CDR3 DNA sequence: TGTGCCAGCCTGAGGACAGGGGGGAACGAGCAGTACTTC. Translating it yields CASLRTGGNEQYF.

This chain joins TRBV5-1 and TRBJ1-2; D is possibly TRBD1 (6 bases). The germline gives CDR1 SGHRS, CDR2 YFSETQ. Trimming took 0 bases from V and 7 from J, leaving 7 bases between them. The CDR3 sequence is 12 residues long. This chain's CDR3 is CASSLDRAGYTF. The CDR3 DNA follows: TGCGCCAGCAGCTTGGACAGGGCTGGCTACACCTTC.

V and J are TRBV25-1 and TRBJ2-3; 7 positions agree with TRBD1. V dropped 3 bases and J dropped 14; count of bases not matched to a gene: 5. The CDR3 covers 11 residues. Germline V gene data show CDR1 as MGHDK and CDR2 as SYGVNS. The CDR3 nucleotides read TGTGCCAGCAGTGACATACAGGGGCTGTATTTT. Its protein product is CASSDIQGLYF.

The V call is TRBV15, the J call TRBJ2-1; maybe TRBD2 (6 bases). Germline CDR1 and CDR2: LNHNV and YYDKDF (reference sequence). The ends were cut back, 5 bases at V and 1 base at J, with 12 bases in the middle. The CDR3 totals 15 residues. In nucleotides, the CDR3 is TGTGCCACCAGCGGAACTAGCTTTTCCTACAATGAGCAGTTCTTC. Its translation: CATSGTSFSYNEQFF.

This chain connects TRBV21-1 to TRBJ2-7; the DNA was not used to check the table's D call, TRBD1. TRBV21-1 is a pseudogene segment. The CDR3 sequence is 17 residues long. The CDR3, as DNA: TGTGCCAGCAGCAAAGCGGAAGGGGACAGGGCCGTCTACGAGCAGTACTTC. Encoded protein: CASSKAEGDRAVYEQYF.